A selection of T cell receptor beta chains follows, all from one sample in a study of blood T cell repertoires in COVID-19. Profiling relied on immunoSEQ multiplex PCR, and the TCRdb table lists in-frame clones only, not all of them. The sample lists approximately 230,000 clones; 70% to 85% were seen once. The sequencing input was PBMCs or T cells enriched from blood (not recorded which). Receptors originate from a man in his forties or fifties who had recovered from COVID-19. CDR3s include the opening cysteine and the closing phenylalanine or tryptophan. The order of the fields is clone size, V gene, J gene, D gene, CDR3 DNA, CDR3 protein. The D gene is left open where the match is weak. The size field is filled for only some rows; it gives once, few, many or a size class.

clone size: .
V gene: TRBV27
J gene: TRBJ1-6
D gene: .
CDR3 DNA: TGTGCCAGCAAGGCCGCGGGGTATAATTCACCCCTCCACTTT
CDR3 protein: CASKAAGYNSPLHF

clone size: .
V gene: TRBV28
J gene: TRBJ1-6
D gene: TRBD1
CDR3 DNA: TGTGCCAGCAGTTTCTACAGGGGAGGCAATTCACCCCTCCACTTT
CDR3 protein: CASSFYRGGNSPLHF

clone size: .
V gene: TRBV30
J gene: TRBJ1-4
D gene: .
CDR3 DNA: TGTGCCTGGACTACTTTCGGAGGGGAAAAACTGTTTTTT
CDR3 protein: CAWTTFGGEKLFF

clone size: few
V gene: TRBV3-1/TRBV3-2
J gene: TRBJ1-3
D gene: TRBD1
CDR3 DNA: TGTGCCAGCAGCCGGACAGGGGATGGAAACACCATATATTTT
CDR3 protein: CASSRTGDGNTIYF

clone size: .
V gene: TRBV27
J gene: TRBJ2-6
D gene: TRBD1
CDR3 DNA: TGTGCCAGCAGTCCCACGGGACAGTTTTCCTCTGGGGCCAACGTCCTGACTTTC
CDR3 protein: CASSPTGQFSSGANVLTF

clone size: .
V gene: TRBV5-1
J gene: TRBJ2-1
D gene: .
CDR3 DNA: TGCGCCAGCAGCTTCTCGTTCGAGAACGGTGGTGAGCAGTTCTTC
CDR3 protein: CASSFSFENGGEQFF

clone size: .
V gene: TRBV5-1
J gene: TRBJ2-5
D gene: .
CDR3 DNA: TGCGCCAGCAGCAGCCATCAACGACAGTCCCAAGAGACCCAGTACTTC
CDR3 protein: CASSSHQRQSQETQYF

clone size: .
V gene: TRBV13
J gene: TRBJ2-7
D gene: TRBD1
CDR3 DNA: TGTGCCAGCAGCTTAGAGGGACAGGCGACCTCCTACGAGCAGTACTTC
CDR3 protein: CASSLEGQATSYEQYF

clone size: .
V gene: TRBV2
J gene: TRBJ2-2
D gene: TRBD1
CDR3 DNA: TGTGCCAGCAGGGGGACAGGGCGCAACACCGGGGAGCTGTTTTTT
CDR3 protein: CASRGTGRNTGELFF

clone size: .
V gene: TRBV20-1
J gene: TRBJ2-1
D gene: .
CDR3 DNA: TGCAGTGGGGAGTTCAATGAGCAGTTCTTC
CDR3 protein: CSGEFNEQFF

clone size: .
V gene: TRBV28
J gene: TRBJ1-2
D gene: TRBD1
CDR3 DNA: TGTGCCAGCAGTTTTGGTCAGGGGGGTGTGCGGGGCTACACCTTC
CDR3 protein: CASSFGQGGVRGYTF

clone size: .
V gene: TRBV5-1
J gene: TRBJ2-1
D gene: TRBD2
CDR3 DNA: TGCGCCAGCAGCTGGGGACTAGCGGGAACCTACAATGAGCAGTTCTTC
CDR3 protein: CASSWGLAGTYNEQFF

clone size: .
V gene: TRBV12-3/TRBV12-4
J gene: TRBJ2-3
D gene: .
CDR3 DNA: TGTGCCAGCGTTTTGCGGGTGGGAGATACGCAGTATTTT
CDR3 protein: CASVLRVGDTQYF

clone size: .
V gene: TRBV21-1
J gene: TRBJ2-7
D gene: .
CDR3 DNA: TGTGCCAGCAGCGGGACAGATGTATCCTCCTACGAGCAGTACTTC
CDR3 protein: CASSGTDVSSYEQYF

clone size: .
V gene: TRBV12-3/TRBV12-4
J gene: TRBJ1-2
D gene: .
CDR3 DNA: TGTGCCAGCAGTTTTTTAGGGGCGCCTGGCTACACCTTC
CDR3 protein: CASSFLGAPGYTF

clone size: .
V gene: TRBV10-1
J gene: TRBJ2-3
D gene: .
CDR3 DNA: TGCGCCAGCAGTGGAGGTACTAGCACAGATACGCAGTATTTT
CDR3 protein: CASSGGTSTDTQYF

clone size: many
V gene: TRBV29-1
J gene: TRBJ1-3
D gene: .
CDR3 DNA: TGCAGCGTTGTGACTGATGGAAACACCATATATTTT
CDR3 protein: CSVVTDGNTIYF

clone size: .
V gene: TRBV3-1/TRBV3-2
J gene: TRBJ1-5
D gene: .
CDR3 DNA: TGTGCCAGCAGCCAAGATCGGGGGCAGCCCCAGCATTTT
CDR3 protein: CASSQDRGQPQHF

clone size: .
V gene: TRBV4-2
J gene: TRBJ2-5
D gene: TRBD2
CDR3 DNA: TGTGCCAGCAGCCCGATAGCGGGCCAAGAGACCCAGTACTTC
CDR3 protein: CASSPIAGQETQYF

clone size: .
V gene: TRBV2
J gene: TRBJ1-2
D gene: .
CDR3 DNA: TGTGCCACCCACAGGGTGGGGCGAGATGGCTACACCTTC
CDR3 protein: CATHRVGRDGYTF

clone size: .
V gene: TRBV7-2
J gene: TRBJ2-5
D gene: .
CDR3 DNA: TGTGCCAGCAGCTTAGGGGTGGGAGCCCCAGAGACCCAGTACTTC
CDR3 protein: CASSLGVGAPETQYF

clone size: few
V gene: TRBV4-3
J gene: TRBJ1-2
D gene: TRBD1
CDR3 DNA: TGCGCCAGCAGCCAATCGGGACAGTTCGCTTTCTATGGCTACACCTTC
CDR3 protein: CASSQSGQFAFYGYTF

clone size: .
V gene: TRBV2
J gene: TRBJ1-6
D gene: .
CDR3 DNA: TGTGCCAGCAGGATAGAGTGGGGAGGGTCACCCCTCCACTTT
CDR3 protein: CASRIEWGGSPLHF

clone size: .
V gene: TRBV27
J gene: TRBJ1-2
D gene: .
CDR3 DNA: TGTGCCAGCAGTTTATTAATTGGCGGCTCAAACTATGGCTACACCTTC
CDR3 protein: CASSLLIGGSNYGYTF

clone size: .
V gene: TRBV5-6
J gene: TRBJ1-5
D gene: .
CDR3 DNA: TGTGCCAGCAGCAGGCGGACAGACAATCAGCCCCAGCATTTT
CDR3 protein: CASSRRTDNQPQHF

clone size: .
V gene: TRBV6-5
J gene: TRBJ2-7
D gene: TRBD1
CDR3 DNA: TGTGCCAGCAGCCGGGGACAGGGTTACGAGCAGTACTTC
CDR3 protein: CASSRGQGYEQYF

clone size: .
V gene: TRBV28
J gene: TRBJ2-5
D gene: TRBD1
CDR3 DNA: TGTGCCAGCAGTCCCCCCCGGGGGACAGGGGGCGACGAGACCCAGTACTTC
CDR3 protein: CASSPPRGTGGDETQYF

clone size: .
V gene: TRBV29-1
J gene: TRBJ1-2
D gene: .
CDR3 DNA: TGCAGCGTTGTAGGTGAGGGCTATGGCTACACCTTC
CDR3 protein: CSVVGEGYGYTF

clone size: few
V gene: TRBV4-1
J gene: TRBJ1-4
D gene: .
CDR3 DNA: TGCGCCAGCAGCCAAAGCCCACAGGGTGGCGAAAAACTGTTTTTT
CDR3 protein: CASSQSPQGGEKLFF

clone size: .
V gene: TRBV28
J gene: TRBJ1-1
D gene: .
CDR3 DNA: TGTGCCAGCATCTTGGAGGGTTTCTCTGAAGCTTTCTTT
CDR3 protein: CASILEGFSEAFF